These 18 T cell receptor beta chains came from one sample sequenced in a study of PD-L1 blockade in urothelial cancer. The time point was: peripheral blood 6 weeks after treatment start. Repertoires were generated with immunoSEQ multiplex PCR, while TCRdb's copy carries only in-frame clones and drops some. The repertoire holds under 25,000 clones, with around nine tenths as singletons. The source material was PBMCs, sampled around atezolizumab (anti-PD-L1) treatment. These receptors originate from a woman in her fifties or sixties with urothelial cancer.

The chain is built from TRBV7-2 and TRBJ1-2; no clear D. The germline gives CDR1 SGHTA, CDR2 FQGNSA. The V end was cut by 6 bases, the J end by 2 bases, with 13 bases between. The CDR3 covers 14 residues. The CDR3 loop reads CASSSSQKNYGYTF. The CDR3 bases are TGTGCCAGCAGTTCGTCCCAGAAAAACTATGGCTACACCTTC.

The CDR3 DNA is TGCAGCGTTGAAGAGCAGACCCCTGCGAGGTATGGCTACACCTTC. Translated, it gives CSVEEQTPARYGYTF. This chain joins TRBV29-1 and TRBJ1-2; D remains ambiguous. The germline V gene encodes CDR1 SQVTM and CDR2 ANQGSEA. V shed 0 bases and J shed 5 bases, with 16 bases lying between them. CDR3 length equals 15 residues.

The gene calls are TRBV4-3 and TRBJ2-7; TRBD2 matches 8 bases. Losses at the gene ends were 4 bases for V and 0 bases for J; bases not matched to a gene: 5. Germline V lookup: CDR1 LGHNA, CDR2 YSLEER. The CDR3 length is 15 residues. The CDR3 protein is CASSLPGGYSYEQYF. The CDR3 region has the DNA TGCGCCAGCAGCCTACCGGGGGGGTACTCCTACGAGCAGTACTTC.

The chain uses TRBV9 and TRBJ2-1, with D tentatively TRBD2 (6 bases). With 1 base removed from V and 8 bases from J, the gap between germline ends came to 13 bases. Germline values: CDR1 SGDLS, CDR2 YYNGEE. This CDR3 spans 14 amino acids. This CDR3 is CASSVTESSDEQFF. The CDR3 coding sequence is TGTGCCAGCAGCGTAACGGAGTCTAGCGATGAGCAGTTCTTC.

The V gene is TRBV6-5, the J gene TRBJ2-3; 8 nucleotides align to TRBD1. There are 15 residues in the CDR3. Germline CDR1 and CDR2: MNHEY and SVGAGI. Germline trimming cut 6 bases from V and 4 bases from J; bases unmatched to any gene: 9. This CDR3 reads CASRGQGAFSDTQYF. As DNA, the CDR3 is TGTGCCAGCAGGGGTCAGGGGGCGTTTTCAGATACGCAGTATTTT.

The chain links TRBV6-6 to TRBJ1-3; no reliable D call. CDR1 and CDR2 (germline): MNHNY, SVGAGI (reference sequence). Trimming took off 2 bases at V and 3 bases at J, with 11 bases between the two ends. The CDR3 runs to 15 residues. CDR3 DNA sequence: TGTGCCAGCAGTTACAATCCAGGCATTGGAAACACCATATATTTT. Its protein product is CASSYNPGIGNTIYF.

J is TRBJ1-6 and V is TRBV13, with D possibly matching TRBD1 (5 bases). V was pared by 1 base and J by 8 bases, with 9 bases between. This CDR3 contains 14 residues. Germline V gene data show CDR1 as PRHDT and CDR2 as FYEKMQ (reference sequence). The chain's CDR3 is CASSLVQADSPLHF. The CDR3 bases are TGTGCCAGCAGCTTAGTACAGGCGGATTCACCCCTCCACTTT.

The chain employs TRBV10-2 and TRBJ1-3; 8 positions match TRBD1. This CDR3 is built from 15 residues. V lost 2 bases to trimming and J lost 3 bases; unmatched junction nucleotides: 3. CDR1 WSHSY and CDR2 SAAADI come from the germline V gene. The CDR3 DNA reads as TGCGCCAGCAGTGAGGGACAGGGTATTGGAAACACCATATATTTT. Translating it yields CASSEGQGIGNTIYF.

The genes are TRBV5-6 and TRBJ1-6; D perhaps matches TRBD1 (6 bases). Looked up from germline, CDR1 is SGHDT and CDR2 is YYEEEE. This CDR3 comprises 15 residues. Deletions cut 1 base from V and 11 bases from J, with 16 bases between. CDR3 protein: CASSLWGQAHPPLHF. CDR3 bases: TGTGCCAGCAGCTTGTGGGGGCAAGCCCACCCACCCCTCCACTTT.

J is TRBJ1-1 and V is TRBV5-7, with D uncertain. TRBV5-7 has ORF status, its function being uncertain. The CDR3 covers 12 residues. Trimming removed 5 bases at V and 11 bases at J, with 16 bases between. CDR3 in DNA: TGTGCCAGCAGTTCGAAGGAGGCCCAGGCTTTCTTT. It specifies CASSSKEAQAFF.

CDR3 DNA: TGTGCCACCAGCAGAGATTCCGGACAGGGTATTCTCTACGAGCAGTACTTC. The encoded protein is CATSRDSGQGILYEQYF. The chain employs TRBV15 and TRBJ2-7, with TRBD1 matching over 8 bases. The junction had 10 bases not matched to a gene; V was cut back by 0 bases and J by 3 bases. CDR3 length: 17 residues. Germline values: CDR1 LNHNV, CDR2 YYDKDF (reference sequence).

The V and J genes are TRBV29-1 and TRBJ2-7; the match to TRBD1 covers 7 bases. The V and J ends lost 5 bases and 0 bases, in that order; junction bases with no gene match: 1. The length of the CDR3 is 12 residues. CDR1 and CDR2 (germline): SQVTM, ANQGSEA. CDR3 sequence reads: CSVRDSSYEQYF. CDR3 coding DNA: TGCAGCGTTCGGGACAGCTCCTACGAGCAGTACTTC.

The CDR3 bases are TGTGCCAGCAGTTCCCCAGTGGGACTAGCGTCCTACGAGCAGTACTTC. It encodes CASSSPVGLASYEQYF. The gene calls are TRBV6-6 and TRBJ2-5, with TRBD2 identical over 10 bases. The tail of the sequence fits TRBJ2-7 better, so the J call may be wrong. Per germline, CDR1 MNHNY and CDR2 SVGAGI (reference sequence). This CDR3 contains 16 residues.

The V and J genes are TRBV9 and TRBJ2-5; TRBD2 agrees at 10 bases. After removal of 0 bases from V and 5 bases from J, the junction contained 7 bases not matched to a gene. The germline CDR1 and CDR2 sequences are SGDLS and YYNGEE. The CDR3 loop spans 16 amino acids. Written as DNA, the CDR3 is TGTGCCAGCAGCGTAGCAACCAGCGGGAGGGGTGAGACCCAGTACTTC. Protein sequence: CASSVATSGRGETQYF.

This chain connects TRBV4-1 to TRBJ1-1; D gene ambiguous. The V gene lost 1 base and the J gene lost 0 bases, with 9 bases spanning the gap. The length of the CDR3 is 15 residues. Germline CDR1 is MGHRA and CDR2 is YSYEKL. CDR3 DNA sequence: TGCGCCAGCAGCCAAGGTAGCCGGATGAACACTGAAGCTTTCTTT. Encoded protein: CASSQGSRMNTEAFF.

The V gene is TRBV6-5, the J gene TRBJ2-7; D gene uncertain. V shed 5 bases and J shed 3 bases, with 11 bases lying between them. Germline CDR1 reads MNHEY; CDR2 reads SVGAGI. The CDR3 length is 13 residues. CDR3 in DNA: TGTGCCAGCAGTCCGAGGTCCGTCTACGAGCAGTACTTC. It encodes CASSPRSVYEQYF.

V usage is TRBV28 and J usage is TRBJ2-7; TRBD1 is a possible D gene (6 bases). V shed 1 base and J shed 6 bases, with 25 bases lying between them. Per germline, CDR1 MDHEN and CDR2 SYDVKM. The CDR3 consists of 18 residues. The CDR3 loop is CASSLLIPMLAGASEQYF. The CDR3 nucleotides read TGTGCCAGCAGTTTATTAATCCCCATGTTGGCAGGGGCCAGCGAGCAGTACTTC.

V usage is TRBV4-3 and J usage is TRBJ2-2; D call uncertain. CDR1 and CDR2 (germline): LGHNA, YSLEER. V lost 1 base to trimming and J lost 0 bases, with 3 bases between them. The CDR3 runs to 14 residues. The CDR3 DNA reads TGCGCCAGCAGCCAAGTCGCGAACACCGGGGAGCTGTTTTTT. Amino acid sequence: CASSQVANTGELFF.